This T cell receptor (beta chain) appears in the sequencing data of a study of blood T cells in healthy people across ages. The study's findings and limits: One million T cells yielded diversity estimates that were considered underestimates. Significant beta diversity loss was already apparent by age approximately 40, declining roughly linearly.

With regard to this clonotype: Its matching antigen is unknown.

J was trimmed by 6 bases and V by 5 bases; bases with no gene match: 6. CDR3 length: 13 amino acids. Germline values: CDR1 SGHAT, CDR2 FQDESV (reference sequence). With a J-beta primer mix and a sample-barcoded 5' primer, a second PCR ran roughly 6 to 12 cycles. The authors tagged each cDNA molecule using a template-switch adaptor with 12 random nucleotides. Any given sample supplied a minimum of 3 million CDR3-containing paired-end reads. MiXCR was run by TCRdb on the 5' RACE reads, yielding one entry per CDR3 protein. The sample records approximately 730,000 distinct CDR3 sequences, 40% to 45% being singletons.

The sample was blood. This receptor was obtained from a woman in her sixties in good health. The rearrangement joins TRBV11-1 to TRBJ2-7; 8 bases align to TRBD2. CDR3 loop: CASSPGGTSEQYF. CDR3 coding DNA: TGTGCCAGCAGCCCTGGAGGGACTAGCGAGCAGTACTTC.